The clone carrying this T cell receptor beta chain was seen at least ten times. Its antigen is unknown. With 0 bases removed from V and 3 bases from J, the gap between germline ends came to 8 bases. The CDR3 spans 15 residues. Germline V gene data show CDR1 as ENHRY and CDR2 as SYGVKD. This record comes from a study of identical twins. Notes on the study in general: Cross-sectional statistical analysis, not tracking of the same donors, underpinned the conclusions. Modelling underestimated the level of out-of-frame TCR alpha sharing observed in monozygotic twins.

A single record per CDR3 protein comes from TCRdb applying MiXCR to the 5' RACE reads. The table has around 960,000 distinct CDR3 sequences, about 12% seen once. The sample was also reused in another study, on yellow fever vaccine responses in identical twins.

Sequencing was performed on PBMCs. This TCR was recovered from a woman aged 18-29 years in good health. The V gene is TRBV10-3, the J gene TRBJ1-4, with a possible D match to TRBD1 (5 bases). The CDR3 region is CAISESRVANEKLFF. The CDR3 nucleotides are TGTGCCATCAGTGAGTCCAGGGTCGCTAATGAAAAACTGTTTTTT.